Listed here are 24 T cell receptor beta chains from one sample, sequenced in a study of T cell changes during pregnancy in multiple sclerosis (dated by TCRdb to between 2019 and 2020). Library preparation used the immunoSEQ multiplex PCR assay. As stored in TCRdb, this immuneACCESS dataset retains in-frame rearrangements with V and J assigned. A fraction of the clones does not appear; measured against another copy, unresolved V genes explain less than half of the discrepancy, and the remainder lacks a known reason. The sample profile shows 30,000 to 35,000 clones; over 75% of them were found once. The ten largest account for roughly 10% of the sample. The source material was CD8+ T cells from peripheral blood mononuclear cells, sampled before pregnancy. The source is a female donor with multiple sclerosis, enrolled in a pregnancy study.

CDR3 in amino acids: CASSLLGRVTEAFF. As DNA, the CDR3 is TGTGCCAGCAGTTTGTTGGGCAGGGTTACTGAAGCTTTCTTT. The J gene is TRBJ1-1, the V gene TRBV27; D is perhaps TRBD1 (5 bases). Per the germline V gene, CDR1 is MNHEY and CDR2 is SMNVEV (reference sequence). This CDR3 has 14 amino acids. Trimming pared 3 bases from V and 5 bases from J, leaving 13 bases between.

The chain links TRBV6-5 to TRBJ2-7; 10 bases fit TRBD2. V shed 6 bases, J shed 0 bases, and the junction held 5 bases outside the gene matches. Looked up from germline, CDR1 is MNHEY and CDR2 is SVGAGI. The CDR3 has 15 residues. CDR3 sequence (DNA): TGTGCCAGCAGAGAACTAGCGGGGAGCTCCTACGAGCAGTACTTC. Translating it yields CASRELAGSSYEQYF.

DNA of the CDR3: TGTGCCAGCAGCTTAGAAAGGACAACGAGCTCTGGAAACACCATATATTTT. Translating gives CASSLERTTSSGNTIYF. The V call is TRBV7-9, the J call TRBJ1-3; TRBD1 might be the D (5 bases). The V end lost 1 base, the J end lost 0 bases, and 13 bases lay between the germline ends. CDR1 SEHNR and CDR2 FQNEAQ come from the germline V gene (reference sequence). CDR3 length: 17 residues.

This clone was counted a few times. The J gene is TRBJ1-1, the V gene TRBV30; TRBD1 matches 8 bases. Germline values: CDR1 GTSNPN, CDR2 SVGIG (reference sequence). Unmatched junction bases numbered 4, after V lost 0 bases and J lost 4 bases. This CDR3 region has 14 residues. The CDR3: CAWSVGTGGTEAFF. The CDR3 coding sequence is TGTGCCTGGAGTGTCGGAACAGGGGGCACTGAAGCTTTCTTT.

This CDR3 reads CAWSGPSPYEQYF. The CDR3 DNA is TGTGCCTGGAGTGGGCCTAGCCCCTACGAGCAGTACTTC. This chain connects TRBV30 to TRBJ2-7, with D possibly TRBD2 on 5 matching bases. This CDR3 contains 13 residues. Trimming cost V 1 base and J 2 bases, with 9 bases left between them. CDR1 and CDR2 from the germline V gene are GTSNPN and SVGIG (reference sequence).

Only one count was recorded for this clone. V gene TRBV7-9 combines with J gene TRBJ2-7; the D gene is possibly TRBD1 (8 bases). V lost 2 bases, J lost 3 bases, and 14 bases lay in between. The V gene's germline CDR1 is SEHNR and CDR2 FQNEAQ (reference sequence). This CDR3 has 15 residues. The CDR3 is CASSLLQGGNYEQYF. CDR3 nucleotides: TGTGCCAGCAGCTTACTACAGGGGGGGAACTACGAGCAGTACTTC.

In this sample, this clone turned up once. The chain is built from TRBV18 and TRBJ1-1; TRBD1 agrees at 7 bases. The V gene's germline CDR1 is KGHSH and CDR2 LQKENI. The CDR3 runs to 13 residues. The V gene end was trimmed by 4 bases and the J gene end by 3 bases; junction bases not matched to a gene: 2. The DNA for the CDR3 is TGTGCCAGCTCACTGACAGGGTACACTGAAGCTTTCTTT. Amino acids: CASSLTGYTEAFF. Drawing the rest from reference TRBV18 and TRBJ1-1, the complete variable domain is NAGVMQNPRHLVRRRGQEARLRCSPMKGHSHVYWYRQLPEEGLKFMVYLQKENIIDESGMPKERFSAEFPKEGPSILRIQQVVRGDSAAYFCASSLTGYTEAFFGQGTRLTVV.

The chain carries TRBV9 and TRBJ1-1; TRBD1 aligns across 10 bases. After removal of 0 bases from V and 1 base from J, the junction contained 6 bases not matched to a gene. This CDR3 has 17 residues. Germline loops: CDR1 SGDLS, CDR2 YYNGEE. This CDR3 is CASSVVGQGPQNTEAFF. The CDR3 coding sequence is TGTGCCAGCAGCGTAGTGGGACAGGGGCCCCAGAACACTGAAGCTTTCTTT.

The gene calls are TRBV7-2 and TRBJ2-1, with 12 positions matching TRBD2. Germline V gives CDR1 SGHTA, CDR2 FQGNSA. The CDR3 is made up of 19 amino acids. With V trimmed by 4 bases and J by 1 base, 11 bases remained unmatched. CDR3 protein: CASSSKTSGSPRSYNEQFF. The CDR3 region has the DNA TGTGCCAGCAGCTCCAAGACTAGCGGGAGCCCAAGATCCTACAATGAGCAGTTCTTC.

The V and J genes are TRBV30 and TRBJ2-7, with unresolved D. V lost 4 bases, J lost 2 bases, and 15 bases lay in between. This CDR3 contains 14 residues. CDR1 and CDR2 from the germline V gene are GTSNPN and SVGIG (reference sequence). In nucleotides, the CDR3 is TGTGCCTGGACCCTCTGGCAGGATACCTACGAGCAGTACTTC. Translating it yields CAWTLWQDTYEQYF.

The chain recombines TRBV5-1 with TRBJ2-2; 8 positions match TRBD2. V lost 1 base and J lost 2; bases outside the gene matches: 4. This CDR3 region has 16 residues. Germline loops: CDR1 SGHRS, CDR2 YFSETQ. As DNA, the CDR3 is TGCGCCAGCAGCTTGTTTCTAGCGGGCAACACCGGGGAGCTGTTTTTT. Translation: CASSLFLAGNTGELFF. The full variable domain, its missing parts supplied by reference TRBV5-1 and TRBJ2-2, is KAGVTQTPRYLIKTRGQQVTLSCSPISGHRSVSWYQQTPGQGLQFLFEYFSETQRNKGNFPGRFSGRQFSNSRSEMNVSTLELGDSALYLCASSLFLAGNTGELFFGEGSRLTVL.

The chain joins TRBV4-1 to TRBJ2-7; 12 bases match TRBD2. The CDR3 totals 17 residues. Trimming cost V 3 bases and J 1 base; bases outside gene matches: 7. Germline CDR1 reads MGHRA; CDR2 reads YSYEKL. This chain's CDR3 is CASSQGLAGEISYEQYF. In nucleotides, the CDR3 is TGCGCCAGCAGCCAGGGACTAGCGGGTGAAATTTCCTACGAGCAGTACTTC.

V is TRBV4-1 and J is TRBJ1-1; the D gene is possibly TRBD1 (5 bases). The CDR3 totals 14 residues. CDR1 and CDR2 from the germline V gene are MGHRA and YSYEKL. V gave up 7 bases and J gave up 4 bases, with 16 bases separating them. CDR3 coding DNA: TGCGCCAGCACATATGGGGGGGAAGGCACTGAAGCTTTCTTT. This gives the protein CASTYGGEGTEAFF.

The V call is TRBV12-5, the J call TRBJ2-3, with 7 bases that match TRBD2. With V trimmed by 3 bases and J by 3 bases, 6 bases remained unmatched. This CDR3 contains 15 residues. The germline gives CDR1 LGHNT, CDR2 FRNRAP. CDR3 sequence reads: CASGFIRGRTDTQYF. CDR3 nucleotides: TGTGCTAGTGGTTTTATCCGCGGGAGAACAGATACGCAGTATTTT.

CDR3 amino acids: CASTGTVGSNEQFF. CDR3 sequence (DNA): TGTGCCAGCACCGGGACAGTTGGGTCCAATGAGCAGTTCTTC. The V and J genes are TRBV7-6 and TRBJ2-1, with 7 bases fitting TRBD1. The CDR3 is made up of 14 amino acids. Germline V lookup: CDR1 SGHVS, CDR2 FNYEAQ. J was trimmed by 6 bases and V by 7 bases; bases with no gene match: 9.

V usage is TRBV27 and J usage is TRBJ2-4; 8 nucleotides match TRBD2. Germline V gene data show CDR1 as MNHEY and CDR2 as SMNVEV (reference sequence). The V segment lost 10 bases and the J segment 1 base; nucleotides outside the gene matches: 9. This CDR3 comprises 15 residues. DNA of the CDR3: TGTGCCACCGGAAGACTAGCGAATGCCAAAAACATTCAGTACTTC. This sequence encodes CATGRLANAKNIQYF.

This clone was observed a single time. V is TRBV27 and J is TRBJ2-7; 8 bases fit TRBD1. CDR1 MNHEY and CDR2 SMNVEV come from the germline V gene (reference sequence). Unmatched junction bases numbered 3, after V lost 0 bases and J lost 5 bases. This CDR3 has 14 amino acids. CDR3 protein: CASSLSGRGHEQYF. In nucleotides, the CDR3 is TGTGCCAGCAGTTTATCAGGCAGGGGGCACGAGCAGTACTTC.

This chain joins TRBV30 and TRBJ1-5; TRBD1 agrees at 7 bases. This CDR3 region has 15 residues. V was clipped by 3 bases and J by 7 bases; unmatched bases: 12. Germline lookup yields CDR1 GTSNPN and CDR2 SVGIG (reference sequence). CDR3 region: CAWSGGTVIPQPQHF. In nucleotides, the CDR3 is TGTGCCTGGAGCGGTGGGACAGTAATACCACAGCCCCAGCATTTT.

Only one count was recorded for this clone. The V gene is TRBV2, the J gene TRBJ1-1; D is ambiguous. Germline assignment: CDR1 SNHLY and CDR2 FYNNEI. The CDR3 spans 14 residues. V was shortened by 8 bases and J by 6 bases, with 19 bases between the two germline ends. For the CDR3, the DNA is TGTGCCAGCCCTCCCCTGGATTTCAGGCCTGAAGCTTTCTTT. It specifies CASPPLDFRPEAFF.

V usage is TRBV6-1 and J usage is TRBJ2-5; 7 nucleotides agree with TRBD1. Germline assignment: CDR1 MNHNS and CDR2 SASEGT. Trimming took 8 bases from V and 4 from J; bases not matched to a gene: 7. The CDR3 loop spans 13 amino acids. CDR3 protein: CASDREGLETQYF. CDR3 in DNA: TGTGCCAGCGACAGGGAAGGGTTAGAGACCCAGTACTTC.

Within the sample, this clone is medium-sized (0.01 to 0.1%). V gene TRBV7-9 combines with J gene TRBJ1-4; the D is unclear. Trimming cost V 1 base and J 4 bases, with 7 bases left between them. CDR1 is SEHNR and CDR2 is FQNEAQ in the germline V gene (reference sequence). The CDR3 spans 14 residues. CDR3 sequence (DNA): TGTGCCAGCAGCTTAGTCGGTGTTAATGAAAAACTGTTTTTT. Its protein product is CASSLVGVNEKLFF.

The V call is TRBV6-5, the J call TRBJ1-4, with D uncertain. The germline V and J ends were trimmed by 0 bases and 0 bases, with 5 bases remaining between them. The germline V gene has CDR1 MNHEY and CDR2 SVGAGI. The CDR3 contains 15 residues. CDR3 nucleotide sequence: TGTGCCAGCAGTTACTCGGAGGCAACTAATGAAAAACTGTTTTTT. The encoded protein is CASSYSEATNEKLFF.

This rearrangement joins TRBV4-3 to TRBJ1-4, with D perhaps TRBD1 (6 bases). Trimming pared 1 base from V and 8 bases from J, leaving 23 bases between. This CDR3 spans 18 amino acids. Germline V lookup: CDR1 LGHNA, CDR2 YSLEER. CDR3 sequence: CASSQGVGAPFRTEKLFF. The CDR3 DNA is TGCGCCAGCAGCCAAGGCGTGGGGGCGCCGTTCCGTACAGAAAAACTGTTTTTT.

J is TRBJ1-5 and V is TRBV27, with D unclear. CDR1 MNHEY and CDR2 SMNVEV come from the germline V gene (reference sequence). The CDR3 covers 14 residues. Trimming left V 2 bases short and J 4 bases short, with 9 bases between. The CDR3 DNA follows: TGTGCCAGCAGTTTAAGCACTTCTAATCAGCCCCAGCATTTT. Its translation: CASSLSTSNQPQHF.